Presented here are 21 T cell receptor beta chains from one specimen sequenced in a study of identical twins. In TCRdb, the 5' RACE reads were re-called with MiXCR into one record per CDR3 protein. The sample consists of 400,000 to 550,000 distinct CDR3 sequences, roughly an eighth of them appearing once. These data also formed part of another study, on yellow fever vaccine responses in identical twins.

Sequenced input: CD4+ T cells sorted from blood. The receptors come from a woman younger than 30 in good health.

This chain uses TRBV2 with TRBJ2-7, with TRBD2 matching over 7 bases. The V segment lost 4 bases and the J segment 2 bases; nucleotides outside the gene matches: 5. Germline V gene data show CDR1 as SNHLY and CDR2 as FYNNEI. The CDR3 sequence is 14 residues long. The CDR3 sequence: CASSASGATYEQYF. As DNA, the CDR3 is TGTGCCAGCAGTGCCAGCGGGGCGACCTACGAGCAGTACTTC.

This clonotype was counted a few times. The rearrangement uses TRBV12-3 or TRBV12-4 and TRBJ2-5; 8 nucleotides align to TRBD1. Unmatched junction bases numbered 7, after V lost 5 bases and J lost 5 bases. CDR3 size: 14 residues. The DNA of the CDR3 is TGTGCCAGCAGTAGTCGACAGGGGCGGGAGACCCAGTACTTC. This sequence encodes CASSSRQGRETQYF.

This clonotype was seen at least ten times. The chain is built from TRBV7-2 and TRBJ2-7, with D tentatively TRBD2 (6 bases). In germline, CDR1 is SGHTA, CDR2 FQGNSA. Trimming pared 5 bases from V and 2 bases from J, leaving 16 bases between. This CDR3 region has 15 residues. CDR3 nucleotides: TGTGCCAGCAGCCCCCGACTAGTAAATACCTACGAGCAGTACTTC. It encodes CASSPRLVNTYEQYF.

The chain recombines TRBV15 with TRBJ2-5; 8 bases map to TRBD2. CDR1 and CDR2 (germline): LNHNV, YYDKDF (reference sequence). This CDR3 contains 15 residues. With V trimmed by 0 bases and J by 4 bases, 4 bases remained unmatched. CDR3 in DNA: TGTGCCACCAGCAGAGATTCTAGCGGGTCAGAGACCCAGTACTTC. This translates into CATSRDSSGSETQYF.

In its sample, this clonotype was seen a few times. This chain uses TRBV27 with TRBJ2-1; D remains unclear. CDR3 length: 15 amino acids. CDR1 is MNHEY, CDR2 SMNVEV, per germline (reference sequence). V lost 6 bases and J lost 0, with 12 bases in between. CDR3: CASRIPGLSYNEQFF. DNA for the CDR3: TGTGCCAGCAGAATTCCAGGCCTCTCCTACAATGAGCAGTTCTTC.

This clonotype was seen a few times. The chain couples TRBV9 to TRBJ2-4, with D perhaps matching TRBD2 (6 bases). Germline CDR1 SGDLS, CDR2 YYNGEE. The ends were cut back, 0 bases at V and 0 bases at J, with 19 bases in the middle. This CDR3 comprises 19 residues. CDR3 sequence: CASSVDSLSDGRAKNIQYF. In nucleotides, the CDR3 is TGTGCCAGCAGCGTAGATTCCCTCTCGGACGGGAGAGCCAAAAACATTCAGTACTTC.

The chain combines TRBV2 with TRBJ2-7; 8 positions agree with TRBD1. The CDR3 spans 13 residues. Germline V gives CDR1 SNHLY, CDR2 FYNNEI. With V trimmed by 7 bases and J by 5 bases, 7 bases remained unmatched. This chain's CDR3 is CASTGGILHEQYF. Written as DNA, the CDR3 is TGTGCCAGCACAGGGGGCATTCTCCACGAGCAGTACTTC.

This chain connects TRBV7-6 to TRBJ2-2; no firm D call. V was cut by 5 bases and J by 5 bases, with 12 bases left in between. The germline V gene encodes CDR1 SGHVS and CDR2 FNYEAQ. This CDR3 has 14 amino acids. CDR3 bases: TGTGCCAGCAGCGACTCCTCAGTTACCGGGGAGCTGTTTTTT. It translates to CASSDSSVTGELFF.

This clonotype has a handful of counts. The genes are TRBV4-3 and TRBJ2-7; D may be TRBD2 (6 bases). This CDR3 is 16 amino acids long. Germline lookup yields CDR1 LGHNA and CDR2 YSLEER. The V end was cut by 1 base, the J end by 0 bases, with 13 bases between. The CDR3 loop is CASSQVGIADSYEQYF. The CDR3 DNA reads TGCGCCAGCAGCCAAGTGGGGATAGCGGACTCCTACGAGCAGTACTTC.

This clonotype has a handful of counts. The chain links TRBV4-1 to TRBJ2-7; 9 nucleotides match TRBD1. This CDR3 has 15 residues. V lost 2 bases and J lost 2; bases outside the gene matches: 4. Per the germline V gene, CDR1 is MGHRA and CDR2 is YSYEKL. In DNA, the CDR3 is TGCGCCAGCAGCCAACCGACAGGGGGACCCTACGAGCAGTACTTC. Translated: CASSQPTGGPYEQYF.

Only a few counts were recorded for this clonotype. The CDR3 region is CASSPWGTQETQYF. CDR3 bases: TGTGCCAGCAGCCCTTGGGGTACTCAAGAGACCCAGTACTTC. The chain combines TRBV6-1 with TRBJ2-5; no clear D gene. V shed 6 bases and J shed 2 bases, with 13 bases lying between them. Germline assignment: CDR1 MNHNS and CDR2 SASEGT. The length of the CDR3 is 14 residues.

The chain employs TRBV3-1 and TRBJ2-5; 7 nucleotides match TRBD1. This CDR3 has 16 amino acids. V lost 5 bases and J lost 4; bases outside the gene matches: 13. Germline assignment: CDR1 LGHDT and CDR2 YNNKEL (reference sequence). CDR3 in amino acids: CASSAQLLGGIETQYF. The CDR3 DNA follows: TGTGCCAGCAGCGCGCAACTGTTAGGGGGCATAGAGACCCAGTACTTC.

The chain is built from TRBV20-1 and TRBJ2-1, with TRBD2 matching 7 bases. The CDR3 loop spans 13 amino acids. The V gene's germline CDR1 is DFQATT and CDR2 SNEGSKA (reference sequence). With V trimmed by 4 bases and J by 7 bases, 7 bases remained unmatched. The CDR3 reads CSATMGGINEQFF. CDR3 DNA sequence: TGCAGTGCTACGATGGGGGGGATTAATGAGCAGTTCTTC.

This clonotype was detected ten times or more. This chain joins TRBV12-3 or TRBV12-4 and TRBJ2-3; the D call may be TRBD1 or TRBD2 (5 bases each). The CDR3 sequence is 16 residues long. V was trimmed by 4 bases and J by 2 bases, leaving 16 bases between them. CDR3 sequence: CASSWDRARPTDTQYF. CDR3 DNA: TGTGCCAGCAGTTGGGACCGCGCCCGACCCACAGATACGCAGTATTTT.

In this sample, this clonotype turned up many times. The genes are TRBV5-1 and TRBJ2-3; 7 nucleotides agree with TRBD1. V lost 0 bases, J lost 4 bases, and 11 bases stayed unmatched. This CDR3 is 17 amino acids long. CDR1 is SGHRS and CDR2 is YFSETQ in the germline V gene. Here the CDR3 reads CASSLVGLGTEADTQYF. In nucleotides, the CDR3 is TGCGCCAGCAGCTTGGTAGGGTTGGGGACAGAGGCAGATACGCAGTATTTT.

V gene TRBV28 combines with J gene TRBJ2-5; D is uncertain. The germline gives CDR1 MDHEN, CDR2 SYDVKM. The CDR3 runs to 14 residues. Trimming stripped 2 bases from V and 7 bases from J, with 14 bases between. The CDR3 is CASSLLMGKGTQYF. CDR3 nucleotides: TGTGCCAGCAGTTTACTTATGGGGAAGGGGACCCAGTACTTC. The full variable domain, rest sourced from reference TRBV28 and TRBJ2-5, is DVKVTQSSRYLVKRTGEKVFLECVQDMDHENMFWYRQDPGLGLRLIYFSYDVKMKEKGDIPEGYSVSREKKERFSLILESASTNQTSMYLCASSLLMGKGTQYFGPGTRLLVL.

V gene TRBV5-1 combines with J gene TRBJ1-5; D is unresolved. This CDR3 region has 16 residues. Trimming took off 0 bases at V and 7 bases at J, with 17 bases between the two ends. CDR1 SGHRS and CDR2 YFSETQ come from the germline V gene. CDR3 loop: CASSLALTGGKQPQHF. The CDR3 DNA follows: TGCGCCAGCAGCTTGGCCCTGACGGGAGGTAAACAGCCCCAGCATTTT.

This clonotype was detected many times. The chain is built from TRBV6-1 and TRBJ2-3; D not certain. This CDR3 region has 16 residues. Germline V gene lookup returns CDR1 MNHNS and CDR2 SASEGT. The V and J ends lost 4 bases and 0 bases respectively, with 14 bases between them. CDR3 protein: CASSVFSQASTDTQYF. The CDR3 coding sequence is TGTGCCAGCAGTGTTTTTTCCCAAGCTAGCACAGATACGCAGTATTTT.

As concerns this clonotype: Germline and junction disagree at one end, which may indicate a read error. The genes are TRBV7-7 and TRBJ2-1; TRBD2 agrees at 11 bases. In germline, CDR1 is SSHAT, CDR2 FNYEAQ (reference sequence). This CDR3 region has 15 residues. The DNA for the CDR3 is TGTGCTAGCAGCCCTAGCGGGGGGCGGGACAATGAGCAGTTCTTC. Amino acids: CASSPSGGRDNEQFF. The whole variable domain, filled in from reference TRBV7-7 and TRBJ2-1, reads GAGVSQSPRYKVTKRGQDVTLRCDPISSHATLYWYQQALGQGPEFLTYFNYEAQPDKSGLPSDRFSAERPEGSISTLTIQRTEQRDSAMYRCASSPSGGRDNEQFFGPGTRLTVL.

This clonotype was seen only a few times. The chain has TRBV3-1 and TRBJ2-7; 8 bases match TRBD2. This CDR3 spans 13 amino acids. Germline lookup yields CDR1 LGHDT and CDR2 YNNKEL (reference sequence). V dropped 4 bases and J dropped 5; count of bases not matched to a gene: 4. The CDR3 protein is CASSRGSGNEQYF. Here the CDR3 DNA reads TGTGCCAGCAGCCGGGGTAGCGGGAACGAGCAGTACTTC.

This clonotype has ten or more counts. V and J are TRBV3-1 and TRBJ2-1; 8 bases line up with TRBD2. Germline-derived CDR1 and CDR2 are LGHDT and YNNKEL (reference sequence). V gave up 5 bases and J gave up 8 bases; unmatched junction bases: 8. CDR3 length: 14 amino acids. CDR3 in DNA: TGTGCCAGCAGCTTCGGACTAGCTCGCTATGAGCAGTTCTTC. Protein product: CASSFGLARYEQFF.